Given below is one T cell receptor (beta chain) in context. Its antigen remains unknown. The time point: patch test 2, 6 weeks after DPC sensitization. Treatment denoted: therapeutic diphenylcyclopropenone sensitization with weekly scalp DPC. Attachment of unique molecular identifiers to individual cDNA molecules was performed in the library. TCRdb recomputed calls from the RACE reads with MiXCR, one row per CDR3 protein. Of some 350,000 distinct CDR3 sequences detected, just under 6.5% appear once; the ten largest clones hold around 5.6%. The source of the sample is a study of human T cells and chemical hapten exposure. Broader study findings: DPC sensitization left the count of TCRs above 1 in 1000 unchanged.

The germline CDR1 and CDR2 sequences are MGHRA and YSYEKL. V shed 2 bases and J shed 4 bases, with 14 bases lying between them. The CDR3 extends over 15 amino acids. This TCR derives from a woman under 30 with alopecia areata. Some clones in this sample may be carry-over from other donors' samples. The sequenced sample was whole blood, obtained in connection with sensitization to the hapten diphenylcyclopropenone (DPC). The chain employs TRBV4-1 and TRBJ1-2; D gene unclear. This chain's CDR3 is CASSQTPTSLYGYTF. In DNA, the CDR3 is TGCGCCAGCAGCCAAACTCCTACCTCCCTCTATGGCTACACCTTC.